One T cell receptor (beta chain) is described in this entry. Libraries were prepared by immunoSEQ multiplex PCR; TCRdb keeps only in-frame clonotypes and omits some of them. The sample lists some 140,000 clones, around 79% occurring once. Per germline, CDR1 MDHEN and CDR2 SYDVKM. Trimming removed 2 bases at V and 4 bases at J, with 8 bases between. The CDR3 extends over 14 amino acids. These data come from a study of blood T cell repertoires in COVID-19. Sequenced input: peripheral blood. The receptor was derived from a man aged 55-75 years with acute or convalescent COVID-19. This rearrangement joins TRBV28 to TRBJ2-2; D is ambiguous. The CDR3 DNA reads as TGTGCCAGCAGTTTACTAGTAGGCACCGGGGAGCTGTTTTTT. Amino acid sequence: CASSLLVGTGELFF.